Shown below are 9 T cell receptor beta chains from a single sample sequenced in a study of cytomegalovirus exposure and HLA in healthy donors. PCR used 60 Vbeta primers and 13 Jbeta primers. Profiling relied on immunoSEQ multiplex PCR, and the TCRdb table lists in-frame clones only, not all of them. The sample contains about 150,000 clones, 75% of which appear only once. The source material was PBMCs. These receptors were obtained from a man aged 25 to 40 in good health and CMV-seronegative.

The chain recombines TRBV30 with TRBJ1-6; TRBD1 might be the D (6 bases). The CDR3 has 15 residues. Germline V gene sequence: CDR1 GTSNPN, CDR2 SVGIG (reference sequence). The V end was cut by 2 bases, the J end by 8 bases, with 16 bases between. This chain's CDR3 is CAWSRTEGPYSPLHF. DNA for the CDR3: TGTGCCTGGAGTAGGACAGAGGGGCCTTATTCACCCCTCCACTTT.

This chain links TRBV6-1 with TRBJ1-6; TRBD1 is a possible D gene (5 bases). Germline CDR1 MNHNS, CDR2 SASEGT. The V end lost 2 bases, the J end lost 10 bases, and 15 bases lay between the germline ends. The CDR3 sequence is 15 residues long. CDR3 DNA: TGTGCCAGCAGTGAAATGAGGCAGGGATTGTCACCCCTCCACTTT. Amino acids: CASSEMRQGLSPLHF.

The rearrangement links TRBV23-1 to TRBJ1-5; D perhaps matches TRBD1 (5 bases). TRBV23-1 is an open reading frame, and its role is uncertain. The CDR3 has 18 residues. V was shortened by 3 bases and J by 0 bases, with 18 bases between the two germline ends. CDR3 residues: CASSHTTFGGPSNQPQHF. DNA for the CDR3: TGCGCCAGCAGTCATACAACTTTCGGGGGTCCTAGCAATCAGCCCCAGCATTTT.

The genes are TRBV27 and TRBJ1-4, with 7 nucleotides matching TRBD1. Per the germline V gene, CDR1 is MNHEY and CDR2 is SMNVEV (reference sequence). V shed 2 bases and J 10 bases; nucleotides not matched to a gene: 16. The CDR3 is 17 amino acids. The CDR3 here is CASSLASSTGTEGKLFF. CDR3 sequence (DNA): TGTGCCAGCAGTTTAGCATCTAGTACCGGGACAGAGGGAAAACTGTTTTTT. The whole variable domain, remainder taken from reference TRBV27 and TRBJ1-4, is EAQVTQNPRYLITVTGKKLTVTCSQNMNHEYMSWYRQDPGLGLRQIYYSMNVEVTDKGDVPEGYKVSRKEKRNFPLILESPSPNQTSLYFCASSLASSTGTEGKLFFGSGTQLSVL.

This chain uses TRBV29-1 with TRBJ1-2, with TRBD1 matching 10 bases. CDR3 length: 14 amino acids. Germline-derived CDR1 and CDR2 are SQVTM and ANQGSEA. With 6 bases clipped from V and 1 base from J, the junction kept 5 bases outside the gene matches. The CDR3 DNA sequence: TGCAGCGTCGCCGGGACAGGGGATAACTATGGCTACACCTTC. This encodes CSVAGTGDNYGYTF.

CDR3 coding DNA: TGCGCCAGCAGCCAAGGGGACAGGGGATACGAGCAGTACTTC. It specifies CASSQGDRGYEQYF. The chain joins TRBV4-1 to TRBJ2-7, with TRBD1 identical over 10 bases. The CDR3 is 14 residues long. V was clipped by 1 base and J by 4 bases; unmatched bases: 1. Germline values: CDR1 MGHRA, CDR2 YSYEKL.

The chain combines TRBV29-1 with TRBJ2-7; a possible D gene is TRBD2 (6 bases). Per germline, CDR1 SQVTM and CDR2 ANQGSEA. With 6 bases removed from V and 3 bases from J, the gap between germline ends came to 18 bases. The CDR3 has 14 residues. CDR3 region: CSVSRDSNLYEQYF. CDR3 DNA sequence: TGCAGCGTCTCCAGGGACTCTAACCTCTACGAGCAGTACTTC.

The V call is TRBV2, the J call TRBJ1-1; 10 bases agree with TRBD1. Germline V CDR1 and CDR2: SNHLY, FYNNEI. The CDR3 sequence is 16 residues long. The V segment lost 5 bases and the J segment 0 bases; nucleotides outside the gene matches: 6. The CDR3 DNA reads TGTGCCAGCAGTTGGGACAGGGGCTCAATGAACACTGAAGCTTTCTTT. Translation: CASSWDRGSMNTEAFF.

V gene TRBV11-2 combines with J gene TRBJ1-5, with D unclear. In germline, CDR1 is SGHAT, CDR2 FQNNGV. V dropped 1 base and J dropped 0 bases, with 4 bases sitting between them. CDR3 size: 14 residues. CDR3 sequence: CASSLGVSNQPQHF. The DNA for the CDR3 is TGTGCCAGCAGCTTAGGAGTTAGCAATCAGCCCCAGCATTTT.